This T cell receptor (beta chain) originates from a study of Ad26.COV2.S vaccination and SARS-CoV-2 variants. For the study at large: The study gave Ad26.COV2.S intramuscularly, once or twice 56 days apart.

The treatment: roughly 20 received Ad26.COV2.S at low or high dose, single or two shots; roughly 5 received placebo; per-sample allocation not given. It was on day 63 after the first vaccine or placebo injection that samples were taken. The assay was immunoSEQ multiplex PCR, and TCRdb's table has in-frame clones only and misses some. The data show 400,000 to 450,000 clones, with 90% seen just once and under 4.5% held by the top ten. V dropped 2 bases and J dropped 2; count of bases not matched to a gene: 6. This CDR3 comprises 16 residues. Germline V gives CDR1 SGDLS, CDR2 YYNGEE. Here the sequenced sample was peripheral blood, taken in a trial of Ad26.COV2.S vaccine versus placebo. This receptor was taken from a person between 18 and 59 years old who received the Ad26.COV2.S COVID-19 vaccine or a placebo. The gene calls are TRBV9 and TRBJ2-7; 11 bases align to TRBD1. DNA for the CDR3: TGTGCCAGCAGCGTTACCGGGACAGGGGGGGCCTACGAGCAGTACTTC. Its translation is CASSVTGTGGAYEQYF.